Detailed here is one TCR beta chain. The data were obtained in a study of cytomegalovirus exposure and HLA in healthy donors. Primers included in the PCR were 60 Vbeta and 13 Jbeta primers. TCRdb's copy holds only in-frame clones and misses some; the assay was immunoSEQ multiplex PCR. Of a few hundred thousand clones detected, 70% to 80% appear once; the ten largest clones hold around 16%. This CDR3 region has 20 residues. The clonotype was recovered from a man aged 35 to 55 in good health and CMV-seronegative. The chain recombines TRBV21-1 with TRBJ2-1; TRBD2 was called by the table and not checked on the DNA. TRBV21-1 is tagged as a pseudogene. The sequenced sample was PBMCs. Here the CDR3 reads CASSKPQGKTGLAGTGEQFF. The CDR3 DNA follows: TGTGCCAGCAGCAAACCCCAAGGGAAAACAGGACTAGCGGGAACGGGAGAGCAGTTCTTC.